This T cell receptor beta chain was recovered during a study of regulatory T cells in long-lasting Graves disease. About the study: Disease was considered persistent Graves' disease after over 5 years of antithyroid drugs (with positive TSH receptor antibodies).

This clonotype has only one observation. The V gene's germline CDR1 is LGHDT and CDR2 YNNKEL (reference sequence). Germline trimming cut 8 bases from V and 8 bases from J; bases unmatched to any gene: 9. The CDR3 totals 13 residues. Arm-PCR of CDR3 regions with iRepertoire HTBI primers generated TCR beta libraries. TCRdb called the multiplex PCR reads again in MiXCR, with one record for every CDR3 protein. The sample includes over 350,000 distinct CDR3 sequences, around 21% seen only once; the top ten take under 25%. Time point in this sample: persistent/refractory GD, antithyroid drugs over 5 years with positive TRAb. After RNA was extracted from PBMCs, the TCR library was made from it. Per American Thyroid Association guidelines, Graves' disease was diagnosed.

The clonotype originates from a female donor with Graves disease. The chain recombines TRBV3-1 with TRBJ2-4; 7 positions match TRBD1. The sequences come from peripheral blood mononuclear cells (PBMCs), collected when the disease was refractory, from a patient treated with antithyroid drugs. Written as DNA, the CDR3 is TGTGCCAGCGAACCAATAACAGGGGACATTCAGTACTTC. Its protein product is CASEPITGDIQYF. The entire variable domain, with the rest obtained from reference TRBV3-1 and TRBJ2-4, is as follows: DTAVSQTPKYLVTQMGNDKSIKCEQNLGHDTMYWYKQDSKKFLKIMFSYNNKELIINETVPNRFSPKSPDKAHLNLHINSLELGDSAVYFCASEPITGDIQYFGAGTRLSVL.